This T cell receptor (beta chain) is from a study of blood T cells in healthy people across ages. The study, taken as a whole, reports: Strongly correlated with naive T cell percentage was TCR beta diversity.

At least 5.5 micrograms of total RNA were extracted per sample. In its sample, this clonotype was seen a few times. Its matching antigen is unknown. Primers used in a second PCR of about 7 to 12 cycles were a sample-barcoded 5' primer and a J-beta primer mix. Through a template-switch adaptor with 12 random nucleotides, each cDNA molecule received a tag. CDR3-containing paired-end reads numbered at least 2.5 million in each sample. From the 5' RACE reads, TCRdb called clonotypes with MiXCR, one entry per CDR3 protein. The table shows approximately 680,000 distinct CDR3 sequences, with less than 40% occurring only once. The V end was cut by 0 bases, the J end by 2 bases, with 14 bases between. The CDR3 has 16 residues. Germline loops: CDR1 SGHKS, CDR2 YYEKEE (reference sequence).

Sequencing was done on a sample of blood. The V gene is TRBV5-5, the J gene TRBJ1-2; D perhaps matches TRBD1 (6 bases). This TCR was sampled from a woman aged 80 or over in good health. DNA of the CDR3: TGTGCCAGCAGCTTGGAGACCAGGGGAGGAAACTATGGCTACACCTTC. The encoded protein is CASSLETRGGNYGYTF.